The 22 T cell receptor beta chains below all came from one sample that was sequenced in a study of regulatory T cells in long-lasting Graves disease. Library construction for TCR beta used iRepertoire HTBI primers and Arm-PCR of CDR3 regions. Each CDR3 protein gets one entry after TCRdb re-called the multiplex PCR reads with MiXCR. The sample includes 400,000 to 500,000 distinct CDR3 sequences, around 15% seen only once; the top ten take around a sixth. The time point denotes: newly diagnosed GD, antithyroid drugs for less than 3 months. PBMC RNA was the source of the TCR library. These data were likewise used in another study, on T cells in Graves' hyperthyroidism and ophthalmopathy.

Source: peripheral blood mononuclear cells (PBMCs), taken at new diagnosis, from a patient treated with antithyroid drugs. These receptors all stem from a woman aged 45-65 years with Graves disease.

J is TRBJ1-1 and V is TRBV7-2; 7 bases map to TRBD1. Germline CDR1 is SGHTA and CDR2 is FQGNSA. The CDR3 is 15 residues long. V shed 4 bases, J shed 4 bases, and the junction held 9 bases outside the gene matches. CDR3 loop: CASSSGDSRTTEAFF. DNA for the CDR3: TGTGCCAGCAGCTCGGGGGACAGCAGAACCACTGAAGCTTTCTTT.

This clonotype has more than one count but fewer than ten. The genes are TRBV2 and TRBJ2-7; 11 nucleotides align to TRBD2. The CDR3 runs 15 residues. With 3 bases clipped from V and 9 bases from J, the junction kept 10 bases outside the gene matches. Per germline, CDR1 SNHLY and CDR2 FYNNEI. Here the CDR3 reads CASSERVAGGPSQYF. The CDR3 coding sequence is TGTGCCAGCAGTGAGAGGGTAGCGGGAGGGCCCTCGCAGTACTTC.

This clonotype showed up just a few times. This chain links TRBV24-1 with TRBJ2-5; TRBD1 agrees at 7 bases. The CDR3 sequence is 15 residues long. Germline-derived CDR1 and CDR2 are KGHDR and SFDVKD. Trimming took 4 bases from V and 0 from J; bases not matched to a gene: 4. The CDR3 region is CATSEPGQYQETQYF. The CDR3 DNA is TGTGCCACCAGTGAGCCGGGACAGTACCAAGAGACCCAGTACTTC.

At least ten counts were recorded for this clonotype. This chain uses TRBV7-3 with TRBJ2-1; TRBD1 or TRBD2 may be the D gene (5 bases each). The V gene lost 1 base and the J gene lost 5 bases, with 15 bases spanning the gap. Per germline, CDR1 SGHTA and CDR2 FQGTGA. This CDR3 contains 16 residues. The CDR3 sequence: CASSLIGGEGHNEQFF. The CDR3 bases are TGTGCCAGCAGCTTAATTGGGGGAGAGGGACACAATGAGCAGTTCTTC.

In this sample, this clonotype turned up many times. The chain joins TRBV19 to TRBJ2-2; 8 bases agree with TRBD2. Germline CDR1 LNHDA, CDR2 SQIVND (reference sequence). The CDR3 has 16 residues. V was pared by 9 bases and J by 3 bases, with 12 bases of the junction left unmatched. CDR3 nucleotides: TGTGCCAGCGCCAACGGGAGGGAGTGGTACACCGGGGAGCTGTTTTTT. It is translated as CASANGREWYTGELFF.

The chain links TRBV20-1 to TRBJ2-3, with D hard to call. Germline CDR1 DFQATT, CDR2 SNEGSKA (reference sequence). With 0 bases removed from V and 11 bases from J, the gap between germline ends came to 21 bases. CDR3 length equals 15 residues. The CDR3, as DNA: TGCAGTGCTAGAGATATTGGCGGAACCTCTCTGGGGCAGTATTTT. Translating it yields CSARDIGGTSLGQYF.

There are a few counts of this clonotype. The junction shows a germline mismatch at one end, possibly a read error. This chain links TRBV20-1 with TRBJ2-1; 12 bases fit TRBD2. CDR3 size: 15 residues. CDR1 and CDR2 (germline): DFQATT, SNEGSKA (reference sequence). The CDR3 protein is CSAVGLAGFPNEQLF. The CDR3 DNA follows: TGCAGTGCTGTTGGACTAGCGGGATTTCCCAATGAGCAGCTCTTC.

This clonotype was picked up a small number of times. The J gene is TRBJ2-5, the V gene TRBV5-1, with a weak D call TRBD2 (5 bases). Trimming took 4 bases from V and 1 from J, leaving 14 bases between them. This CDR3 has 15 amino acids. Germline CDR1 SGHRS, CDR2 YFSETQ. The DNA of the CDR3 is TGCGCCAGCAGCCCGATCGGGGTCCTCCAAGAGACCCAGTACTTC. Protein product: CASSPIGVLQETQYF.

This clonotype appeared many times. The chain employs TRBV12-3 or TRBV12-4 and TRBJ2-1; tentative D call: TRBD2 (7 bases). The V gene lost 6 bases and the J gene lost 7 bases, with 10 bases spanning the gap. The CDR3 loop spans 12 amino acids. The CDR3 loop is CASRGGGNEQFF. The CDR3 region has the DNA TGTGCCAGCAGAGGGGGGGGGAATGAGCAGTTCTTC.

The rearrangement uses TRBV2 and TRBJ2-1; 11 bases fit TRBD2. The CDR3 length is 14 residues. Germline V lookup: CDR1 SNHLY, CDR2 FYNNEI. The trim removed 10 bases at V and 4 bases at J, leaving 6 bases unmatched. This CDR3 reads CANGTSGVYNEQFF. The CDR3 coding sequence is TGTGCCAACGGGACTAGCGGAGTTTACAATGAGCAGTTCTTC.

This chain links TRBV4-1 with TRBJ1-2, with 9 bases lining up with TRBD1. This CDR3 spans 15 amino acids. The ends lost 1 base at V and 1 base at J; junction bases unmatched: 1. Germline V gene data show CDR1 as MGHRA and CDR2 as YSYEKL. CDR3 sequence: CASSQGDRVNYGYTF. CDR3 nucleotides: TGCGCCAGCAGCCAAGGGGACAGGGTTAACTATGGCTACACCTTC.

This clonotype was found many times. This chain joins TRBV28 and TRBJ2-1; 10 bases agree with TRBD2. This CDR3 is 17 amino acids long. The germline V gene encodes CDR1 MDHEN and CDR2 SYDVKM. The trim removed 6 bases at V and 2 bases at J, leaving 10 bases unmatched. Here the CDR3 reads CASSPPMGTSAYNEQFF. In nucleotides, the CDR3 is TGTGCCAGCAGCCCACCCATGGGGACTAGCGCCTACAATGAGCAGTTCTTC. Combining the CDR3 with reference TRBV28 and TRBJ2-1 gives the whole variable domain DVKVTQSSRYLVKRTGEKVFLECVQDMDHENMFWYRQDPGLGLRLIYFSYDVKMKEKGDIPEGYSVSREKKERFSLILESASTNQTSMYLCASSPPMGTSAYNEQFFGPGTRLTVL.

This clonotype was detected many times. The V call is TRBV30, the J call TRBJ1-5; 7 nucleotides agree with TRBD1. The V gene end was trimmed by 0 bases and the J gene end by 2 bases; junction bases not matched to a gene: 4. Per the germline V gene, CDR1 is GTSNPN and CDR2 is SVGIG (reference sequence). The CDR3 consists of 15 residues. CDR3 sequence (DNA): TGTGCCTGGAGTGTACGGGGGACAGGCAATCAGCCCCAGCATTTT. It is translated as CAWSVRGTGNQPQHF.

This clonotype turned up a few times. V and J are TRBV6-2 or TRBV6-3 and TRBJ2-2; D is undetermined. CDR3 size: 15 residues. The V and J ends lost 2 bases and 5 bases respectively, with 12 bases between them. Germline assignment: CDR1 MNHEY and CDR2 SVGEGT. The CDR3 region is CASSYLGLFTGELFF. The CDR3 DNA is TGTGCCAGCAGTTACCTGGGCCTCTTTACCGGGGAGCTGTTTTTT.

This clonotype was seen ten or more times. This chain links TRBV29-1 with TRBJ2-3; D is unclear. The germline V and J ends were trimmed by 4 bases and 5 bases, with 13 bases remaining between them. This CDR3 has 13 amino acids. Germline V gene sequence: CDR1 SQVTM, CDR2 ANQGSEA. The CDR3 DNA follows: TGCAGCGTTGGACTTTCTTCCCAAGATACGCAGTATTTT. Translation: CSVGLSSQDTQYF.

This clonotype showed up many times. The J gene is TRBJ2-1, the V gene TRBV28; TRBD2 is a possible D gene (5 bases). The V gene's germline CDR1 is MDHEN and CDR2 SYDVKM. The CDR3 consists of 16 residues. Trimming removed 4 bases at V and 0 bases at J, with 13 bases between. The CDR3 DNA reads as TGTGCCAGCAGTTCGCCTCAGCGGTCCTCCTACAATGAGCAGTTCTTC. Protein: CASSSPQRSSYNEQFF.

J is TRBJ2-2 and V is TRBV5-1; 8 bases agree with TRBD1. Germline V gene data show CDR1 as SGHRS and CDR2 as YFSETQ. The J segment lost 2 bases and the V segment lost 1 base, leaving 1 base of the junction unmatched. CDR3 length: 15 residues. The CDR3, as DNA: TGCGCCAGCAGCTTGCCAGGGGGCAACACCGGGGAGCTGTTTTTT. As protein: CASSLPGGNTGELFF.

This rearrangement joins TRBV30 to TRBJ2-3; no clear D. This CDR3 contains 11 residues. Germline CDR1 GTSNPN, CDR2 SVGIG (reference sequence). Trimming stripped 4 bases from V and 7 bases from J, with 9 bases between. CDR3 DNA sequence: TGTGCCTGGACTCAAAGTTATACGCAGTATTTT. This sequence encodes CAWTQSYTQYF.

This clonotype has only a few counts. The chain carries TRBV27 and TRBJ2-1, with D perhaps matching TRBD2 (6 bases). The CDR3 consists of 13 residues. Germline CDR1 is MNHEY and CDR2 is SMNVEV (reference sequence). Between the trimmed V and J ends, which lost 6 bases and 5 bases, there was a span of 11 bases. CDR3 protein: CASREGWDNEQFF. The CDR3 DNA follows: TGTGCCAGCAGGGAGGGCTGGGACAATGAGCAGTTCTTC.

The genes are TRBV5-1 and TRBJ1-1; TRBD1 might be the D (5 bases). Deletions cut 4 bases from V and 1 base from J, with 11 bases between. Per germline, CDR1 SGHRS and CDR2 YFSETQ. The CDR3 is 14 amino acids. Here the CDR3 DNA reads TGCGCCAGCAGCCCGGACAAGCCGAACACTGAAGCTTTCTTT. Amino acids: CASSPDKPNTEAFF.

This clonotype has at least ten counts. V is TRBV29-1 and J is TRBJ2-3; 8 nucleotides align to TRBD1. J gave up 2 bases and V 6 bases, and 13 bases lay outside the gene matches. This CDR3 spans 16 amino acids. Germline CDR1 is SQVTM and CDR2 is ANQGSEA. The CDR3 coding sequence is TGCAGCGTCGCGATGGACAGGGAATATATCACAGATACGCAGTATTTT. Translated: CSVAMDREYITDTQYF.

In its sample, this clonotype was seen many times. The rearrangement links TRBV30 to TRBJ2-3; D gene ambiguous. CDR1 and CDR2 from the germline V gene are GTSNPN and SVGIG (reference sequence). Trimming shortened V by 3 bases and J by 0 bases, and 13 bases separated the two germline ends. CDR3 length: 15 residues. The CDR3 sequence: CAWRPLGPSTDTQYF. The CDR3 nucleotides are TGTGCCTGGAGGCCTTTAGGCCCTAGCACAGATACGCAGTATTTT.